The next 10 T cell receptor beta chains were all read from a single sample in a study of cytomegalovirus exposure and HLA in healthy donors. The PCR employed 60 Vbeta primers together with 13 Jbeta primers. The assay was immunoSEQ multiplex PCR, and TCRdb's table has in-frame clones only and misses some. This table has approximately 280,000 clones, around 90% appearing once. Sequencing used PBMCs. These TCRs come from a young woman in good health and CMV-seronegative.

The chain joins TRBV7-9 to TRBJ1-1; 7 bases agree with TRBD1. The CDR3 runs to 14 residues. Losses at the gene ends were 5 bases for V and 1 base for J; bases not matched to a gene: 4. Germline CDR1 is SEHNR and CDR2 is FQNEAQ (reference sequence). This chain's CDR3 is CASSPGTANTEAFF. The CDR3 nucleotides read TGTGCCAGCAGCCCTGGGACAGCGAACACTGAAGCTTTCTTT.

The V call is TRBV29-1, the J call TRBJ1-5; 8 bases map to TRBD1. The CDR3 runs 14 residues. The germline gives CDR1 SQVTM, CDR2 ANQGSEA. Trimming at V came to 4 bases and at J to 5 bases, leaving 7 bases not matched to a gene. CDR3 region: CSVVEGTGDQPQHF. In nucleotides, the CDR3 is TGCAGCGTTGTAGAAGGGACAGGAGATCAGCCCCAGCATTTT.

This clone has only one observation. This chain connects TRBV7-3 to TRBJ2-1, with D possibly being TRBD2 (5 bases). The CDR3 extends over 16 amino acids. Germline V CDR1 and CDR2: SGHTA, FQGTGA. V was clipped by 4 bases and J by 6 bases, with 19 bases between them. The CDR3, as DNA: TGTGCCAGCAGCTCCCGTTGGGAGAGGACTCGCAATGAGCAGTTCTTC. It yields the protein CASSSRWERTRNEQFF. Drawing the rest from reference TRBV7-3 and TRBJ2-1, the complete variable domain is GAGVSQTPSNKVTEKGKYVELRCDPISGHTALYWYRQSLGQGPEFLIYFQGTGAADDSGLPNDRFFAVRPEGSVSTLKIQRTERGDSAVYLCASSSRWERTRNEQFFGPGTRLTVL.

This chain joins TRBV27 and TRBJ1-5, with D tentatively TRBD1 (5 bases). There are 15 residues in the CDR3. The V gene's germline CDR1 is MNHEY and CDR2 SMNVEV (reference sequence). Trimming removed 1 base at V and 5 bases at J, with 12 bases between. The CDR3 nucleotides read TGTGCCAGCAGTTTATATGGGGGGGAGCATCAGCCCCAGCATTTT. Translation gives CASSLYGGEHQPQHF.

This sequence joins TRBV7-3 and TRBJ2-2, with 8 positions matching TRBD1. The trim removed 4 bases at V and 3 bases at J, leaving 7 bases unmatched. CDR1 and CDR2 from the germline V gene are SGHTA and FQGTGA. CDR3 length: 16 residues. CDR3 nucleotide sequence: TGTGCCAGCAGCTATGACAGGGGTCCTTACACCGGGGAGCTGTTTTTT. Translated: CASSYDRGPYTGELFF.

The rearrangement uses TRBV15 and TRBJ1-6, with TRBD1 matching 7 bases. Germline-derived CDR1 and CDR2 are LNHNV and YYDKDF (reference sequence). CDR3 length equals 18 residues. V was pared by 0 bases and J by 8 bases, with 13 bases of the junction left unmatched. In DNA, the CDR3 is TGTGCCACCAGCAGAGATCGAGTATGGGGACAGAAAGATTCACCCCTCCACTTT. Translating gives CATSRDRVWGQKDSPLHF.

The rearrangement uses TRBV5-1 and TRBJ1-6; TRBD1 agrees at 8 bases. V was pared by 4 bases and J by 9 bases, with 9 bases of the junction left unmatched. This CDR3 has 15 residues. CDR1 is SGHRS and CDR2 is YFSETQ in the germline V gene. In DNA form, the CDR3 reads TGCGCCAGCAGCGCGGATACAGGGGGGATTTCACCCCTCCACTTT. Translating gives CASSADTGGISPLHF.

This chain joins TRBV2 and TRBJ1-5; no clear D gene. CDR1 and CDR2 from the germline V gene are SNHLY and FYNNEI. Trimming took 2 bases from V and 5 from J, leaving 10 bases between them. This CDR3 has 14 amino acids. CDR3 bases: TGTGCCAGCAGTGAATCGCAGGCCCATCAGCCCCAGCATTTT. This codes for CASSESQAHQPQHF.

In regard to this clone: The sample contains more than one DNA sequence encoding this CDR3. This chain uses TRBV27 with TRBJ1-6; D is unresolved. V lost 6 bases and J 2 bases, leaving 8 bases between the germline ends. Germline V lookup: CDR1 MNHEY, CDR2 SMNVEV (reference sequence). The CDR3 has 14 amino acids. CDR3 residues: CASSPGPYNSPLHF. CDR3 bases: TGTGCCAGCAGCCCGGGTCCCTATAATTCACCCCTCCACTTT.

This clone occurred once. This rearrangement joins TRBV11-2 to TRBJ2-2, with a possible D match to TRBD1 (5 bases). Trimming removed 3 bases at V and 7 bases at J, with 9 bases between. The V gene's germline CDR1 is SGHAT and CDR2 FQNNGV. CDR3 length: 13 residues. The CDR3 protein is CASSFGAGGELFF. The CDR3 nucleotides read TGTGCCAGCAGCTTTGGGGCTGGCGGGGAGCTGTTTTTT. Full variable domain (remainder filled in from reference TRBV11-2 and TRBJ2-2): EAGVAQSPRYKIIEKRQSVAFWCNPISGHATLYWYQQILGQGPKLLIQFQNNGVVDDSQLPKDRFSAERLKGVDSTLKIQPAKLEDSAVYLCASSFGAGGELFFGEGSRLTVL.